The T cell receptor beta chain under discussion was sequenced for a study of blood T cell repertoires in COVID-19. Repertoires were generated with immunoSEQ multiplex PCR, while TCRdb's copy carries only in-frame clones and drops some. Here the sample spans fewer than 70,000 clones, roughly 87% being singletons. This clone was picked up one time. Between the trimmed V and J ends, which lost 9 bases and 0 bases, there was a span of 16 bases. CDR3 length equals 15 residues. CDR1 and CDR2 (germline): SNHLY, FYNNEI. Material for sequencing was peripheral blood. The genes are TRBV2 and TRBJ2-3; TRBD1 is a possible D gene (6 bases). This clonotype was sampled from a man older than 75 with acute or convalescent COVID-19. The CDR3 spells CASKQGSSSTDTQYF. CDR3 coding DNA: TGTGCCAGTAAACAGGGTTCCTCTAGCACAGATACGCAGTATTTT.